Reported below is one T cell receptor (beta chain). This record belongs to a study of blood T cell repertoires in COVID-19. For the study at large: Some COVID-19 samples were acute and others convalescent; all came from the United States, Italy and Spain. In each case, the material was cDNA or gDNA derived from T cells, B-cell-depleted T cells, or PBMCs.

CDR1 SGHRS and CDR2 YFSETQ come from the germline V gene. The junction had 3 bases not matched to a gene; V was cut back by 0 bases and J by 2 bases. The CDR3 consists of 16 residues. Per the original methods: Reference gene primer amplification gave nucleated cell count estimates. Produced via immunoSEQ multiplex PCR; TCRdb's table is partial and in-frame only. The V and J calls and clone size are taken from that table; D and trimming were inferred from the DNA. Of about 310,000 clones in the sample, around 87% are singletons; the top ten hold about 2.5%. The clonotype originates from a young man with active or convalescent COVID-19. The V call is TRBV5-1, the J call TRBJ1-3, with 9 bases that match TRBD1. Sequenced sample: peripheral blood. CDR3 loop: CASSLGTGETGNTIYF. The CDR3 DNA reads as TGCGCCAGCAGCTTGGGGACAGGGGAAACTGGAAACACCATATATTTT. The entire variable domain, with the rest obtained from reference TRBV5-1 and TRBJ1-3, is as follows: KAGVTQTPRYLIKTRGQQVTLSCSPISGHRSVSWYQQTPGQGLQFLFEYFSETQRNKGNFPGRFSGRQFSNSRSEMNVSTLELGDSALYLCASSLGTGETGNTIYFGEGSWLTVV.